A selection of T cell receptor beta chains follows, all from one sample in a study of multiple sclerosis patients with progressive multifocal leukoencephalopathy. TCRdb keeps only in-frame clones here, not all; method: immunoSEQ multiplex PCR. The data show around 25,000 clones, with approximately 90% seen just once and 2% to 2.5% held by the top ten. This specimen was PBMCs, taken from a patient treated with natalizumab. Receptor source: a man aged 25 to 40 with multiple sclerosis. Each CDR3 is given with its conserved first and last residue. The D gene is left open where the match is weak.

-	16	TRBJ2-1	TRBV5-4	CASSLAGGYVSNEQFF	TGTGCCAGCAGCTTGGCCGGGGGTTATGTGTCCAATGAGCAGTTCTTC
-	18	TRBJ2-3	TRBV11-2	CASSLAQDPAESTDTQYF	TGTGCCAGCAGCTTAGCCCAGGACCCAGCGGAGAGCACAGATACGCAGTATTTT
TRBD1	15	TRBJ2-5	TRBV18	CASSAQGLYQETQYF	TGTGCCAGCTCAGCACAGGGGCTTTACCAAGAGACCCAGTACTTC
TRBD1	13	TRBJ2-3	TRBV19	CASKTRGRDTQYF	TGTGCCAGTAAGACCAGGGGGCGGGATACGCAGTATTTT
-	16	TRBJ1-4	TRBV6-5	CASSYSRPATNEKLFF	TGTGCCAGCAGTTACTCGAGGCCCGCAACTAATGAAAAACTGTTTTTT
TRBD1	15	TRBJ1-2	TRBV7-9	CASSFSQGQNYGYTF	TGTGCCAGCAGCTTTTCCCAGGGACAGAACTATGGCTACACCTTC
TRBD1	13	TRBJ1-1	TRBV6-1	CASSHRDRTEAFF	TGTGCCAGCAGCCATCGGGACAGGACTGAAGCTTTCTTT
-	15	TRBJ2-7	TRBV7-2	CASSSLAANSYEQYF	TGTGCCAGCAGCTCATTAGCTGCTAACTCCTACGAGCAGTACTTC
TRBD2	16	TRBJ2-3	TRBV7-9	CASSWGTSGGPDTQYF	TGTGCCAGCAGCTGGGGGACTAGCGGGGGCCCGGATACGCAGTATTTT
-	14	TRBJ1-5	TRBV5-1	CASSFGGNNQPRHF	TGCGCCAGCAGCTTCGGGGGAAACAATCAGCCCCGGCATTTT
-	15	TRBJ1-2	TRBV4-1	CASSQPTRGRDGYTF	TGCGCCAGCAGCCAACCCACCCGGGGGCGGGATGGCTACACCTTC
TRBD2	14	TRBJ2-3	TRBV7-2	CASSLGLSTDTQYF	TGTGCCAGCAGCCTGGGACTAAGCACAGATACGCAGTATTTT